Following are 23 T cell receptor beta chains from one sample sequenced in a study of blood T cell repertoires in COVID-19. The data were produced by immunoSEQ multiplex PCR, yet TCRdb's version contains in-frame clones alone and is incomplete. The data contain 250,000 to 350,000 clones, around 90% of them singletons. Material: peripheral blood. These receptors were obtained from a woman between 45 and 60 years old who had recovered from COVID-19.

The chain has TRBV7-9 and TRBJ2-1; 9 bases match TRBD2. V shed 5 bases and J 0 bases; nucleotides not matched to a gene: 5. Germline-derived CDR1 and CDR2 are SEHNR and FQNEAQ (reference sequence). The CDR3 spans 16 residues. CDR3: CASSPRAGGSYNEQFF. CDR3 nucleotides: TGTGCCAGCAGCCCAAGAGCGGGAGGCTCCTACAATGAGCAGTTCTTC.

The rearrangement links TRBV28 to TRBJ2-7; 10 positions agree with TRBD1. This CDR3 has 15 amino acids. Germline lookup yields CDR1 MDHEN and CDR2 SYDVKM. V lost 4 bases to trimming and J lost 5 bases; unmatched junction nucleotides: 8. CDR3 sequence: CASSSAGTGAHEQYF. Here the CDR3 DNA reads TGTGCCAGCAGTTCAGCCGGGACAGGGGCCCACGAGCAGTACTTC. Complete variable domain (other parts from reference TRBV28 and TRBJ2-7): DVKVTQSSRYLVKRTGEKVFLECVQDMDHENMFWYRQDPGLGLRLIYFSYDVKMKEKGDIPEGYSVSREKKERFSLILESASTNQTSMYLCASSSAGTGAHEQYFGPGTRLTVT.

This CDR3 is CASSPRGESTEAFF. In nucleotides, the CDR3 is TGTGCCAGCAGCCCCCGTGGAGAGAGCACTGAAGCTTTCTTT. This sequence joins TRBV7-3 and TRBJ1-1, with D unresolved. Trimming removed 5 bases at V and 4 bases at J, with 14 bases between. The CDR3 runs 14 residues. The germline V gene has CDR1 SGHTA and CDR2 FQGTGA.

CDR3 sequence (DNA): TGCGCCAGCAGCCAAGATGCTGTGGACACAGCTAGCACTGAAGCTTTCTTT. Its protein is CASSQDAVDTASTEAFF. The V and J genes are TRBV4-1 and TRBJ1-1; perhaps TRBD1 as D (5 bases). The V end was cut by 0 bases, the J end by 4 bases, with 18 bases between. The CDR3 is 17 residues long. Germline V gene data show CDR1 as MGHRA and CDR2 as YSYEKL.

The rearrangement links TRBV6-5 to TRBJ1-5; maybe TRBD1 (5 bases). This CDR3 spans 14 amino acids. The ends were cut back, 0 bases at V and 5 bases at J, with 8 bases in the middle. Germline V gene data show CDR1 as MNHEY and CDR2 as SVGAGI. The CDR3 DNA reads TGTGCCAGCAGTTACTCAGGGGAGGATCAGCCCCAGCATTTT. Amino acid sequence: CASSYSGEDQPQHF.

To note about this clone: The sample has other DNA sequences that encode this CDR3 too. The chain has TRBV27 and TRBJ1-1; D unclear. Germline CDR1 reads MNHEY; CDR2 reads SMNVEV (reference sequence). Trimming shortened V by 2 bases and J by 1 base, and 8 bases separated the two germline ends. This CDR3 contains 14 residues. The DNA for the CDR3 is TGTGCCAGCAGTTTAGGAGGGCCGAACACTGAAGCTTTCTTT. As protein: CASSLGGPNTEAFF.

The CDR3 region is CASGYGTAGANVLTF. The CDR3, as DNA: TGTGCCAGCGGCTACGGGACAGCTGGGGCCAACGTCCTGACTTTC. The chain carries TRBV27 and TRBJ2-6, with 7 bases matching TRBD1. This CDR3 has 15 residues. CDR1 is MNHEY and CDR2 is SMNVEV in the germline V gene (reference sequence). Trimming removed 8 bases from V and 2 bases from J; junction bases left unmatched: 6.

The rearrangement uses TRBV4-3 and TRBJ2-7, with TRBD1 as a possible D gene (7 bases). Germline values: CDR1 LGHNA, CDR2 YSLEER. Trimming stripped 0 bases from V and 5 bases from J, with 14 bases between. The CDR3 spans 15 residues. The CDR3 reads CASSQDRGTVNEQYF. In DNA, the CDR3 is TGCGCCAGCAGCCAAGATCGGGGGACAGTTAACGAGCAGTACTTC.

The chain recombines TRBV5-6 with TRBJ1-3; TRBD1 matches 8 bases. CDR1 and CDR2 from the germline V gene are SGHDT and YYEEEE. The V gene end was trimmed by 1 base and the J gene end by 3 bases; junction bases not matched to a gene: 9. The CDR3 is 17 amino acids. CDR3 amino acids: CASSLLDRDGFGNTIYF. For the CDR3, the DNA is TGTGCCAGCAGCTTGTTGGACAGGGATGGATTTGGAAACACCATATATTTT.

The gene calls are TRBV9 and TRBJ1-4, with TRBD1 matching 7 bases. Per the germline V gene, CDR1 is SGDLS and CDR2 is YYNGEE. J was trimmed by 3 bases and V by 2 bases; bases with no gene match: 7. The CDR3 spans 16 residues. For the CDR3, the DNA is TGTGCCAGCAGCGTTACCCAGGGGGGAGCTAATGAAAAACTGTTTTTT. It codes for CASSVTQGGANEKLFF.

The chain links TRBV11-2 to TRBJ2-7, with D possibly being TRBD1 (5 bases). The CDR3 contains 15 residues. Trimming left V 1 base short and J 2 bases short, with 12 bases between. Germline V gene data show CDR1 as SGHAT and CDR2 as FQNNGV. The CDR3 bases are TGTGCCAGCAGCTTAGCCATAGGGGTAGCCTACGAGCAGTACTTC. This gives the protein CASSLAIGVAYEQYF.

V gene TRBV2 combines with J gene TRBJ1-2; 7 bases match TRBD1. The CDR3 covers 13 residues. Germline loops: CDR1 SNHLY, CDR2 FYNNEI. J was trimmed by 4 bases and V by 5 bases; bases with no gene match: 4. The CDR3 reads CASSTGAGYGYTF. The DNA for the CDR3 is TGTGCCAGCAGTACAGGGGCGGGCTATGGCTACACCTTC.

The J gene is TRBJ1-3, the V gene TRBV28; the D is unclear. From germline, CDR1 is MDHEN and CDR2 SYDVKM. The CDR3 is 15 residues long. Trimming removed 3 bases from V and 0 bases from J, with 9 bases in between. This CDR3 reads CASSLPYGSGNTIYF. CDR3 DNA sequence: TGTGCCAGCAGTTTGCCATACGGCTCTGGAAACACCATATATTTT.

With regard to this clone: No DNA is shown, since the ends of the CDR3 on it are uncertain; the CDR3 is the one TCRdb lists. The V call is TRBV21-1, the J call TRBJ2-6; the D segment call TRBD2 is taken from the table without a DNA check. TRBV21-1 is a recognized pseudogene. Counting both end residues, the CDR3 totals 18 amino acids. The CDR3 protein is CASSKKVGGGSGANVLTF.

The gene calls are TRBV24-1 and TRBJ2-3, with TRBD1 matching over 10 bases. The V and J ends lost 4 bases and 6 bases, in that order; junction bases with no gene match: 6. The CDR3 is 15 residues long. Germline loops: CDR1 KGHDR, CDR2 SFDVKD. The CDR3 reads CATSDPTGGADTQYF. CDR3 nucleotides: TGTGCCACCAGTGACCCGACAGGGGGCGCGGATACGCAGTATTTT.

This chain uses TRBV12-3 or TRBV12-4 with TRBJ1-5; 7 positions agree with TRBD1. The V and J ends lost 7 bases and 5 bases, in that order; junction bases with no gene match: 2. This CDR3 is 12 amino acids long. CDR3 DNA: TGTGCCAGCAATCAGGGGGATCAGCCCCAGCATTTT. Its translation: CASNQGDQPQHF.

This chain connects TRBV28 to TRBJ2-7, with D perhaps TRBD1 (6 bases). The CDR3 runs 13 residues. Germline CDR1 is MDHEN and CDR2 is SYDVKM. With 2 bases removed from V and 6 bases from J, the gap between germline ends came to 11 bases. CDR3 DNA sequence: TGTGCCAGCAGTTTAACAGGGAATCTCGAGCAGTACTTC. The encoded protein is CASSLTGNLEQYF.

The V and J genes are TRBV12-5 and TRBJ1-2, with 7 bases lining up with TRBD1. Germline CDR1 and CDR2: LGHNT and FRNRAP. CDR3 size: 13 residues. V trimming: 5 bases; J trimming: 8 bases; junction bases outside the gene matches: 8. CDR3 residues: CASGPTGEGGYTF. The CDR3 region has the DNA TGTGCTAGTGGTCCAACAGGGGAAGGCGGCTACACCTTC. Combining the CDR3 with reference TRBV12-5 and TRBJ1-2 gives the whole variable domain DARVTQTPRHKVTEMGQEVTMRCQPILGHNTVFWYRQTMMQGLELLAYFRNRAPLDDSGMPKDRFSAEMPDATLATLKIQPSEPRDSAVYFCASGPTGEGGYTFGSGTRLTVV.

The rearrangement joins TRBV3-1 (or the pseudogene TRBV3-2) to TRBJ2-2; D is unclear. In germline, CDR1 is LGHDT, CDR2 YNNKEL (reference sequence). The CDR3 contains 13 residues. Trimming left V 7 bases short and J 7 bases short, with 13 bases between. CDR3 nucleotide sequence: TGTGCCAGCATGTCGCGCCGAAGCGGGGAGCTGTTTTTT. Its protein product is CASMSRRSGELFF.

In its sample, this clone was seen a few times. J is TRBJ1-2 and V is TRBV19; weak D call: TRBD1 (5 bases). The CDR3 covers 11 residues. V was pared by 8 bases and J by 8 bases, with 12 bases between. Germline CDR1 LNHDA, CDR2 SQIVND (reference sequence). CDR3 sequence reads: CASAGNVGYTF. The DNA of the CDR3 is TGTGCCAGTGCAGGGAACGTGGGCTACACCTTC.

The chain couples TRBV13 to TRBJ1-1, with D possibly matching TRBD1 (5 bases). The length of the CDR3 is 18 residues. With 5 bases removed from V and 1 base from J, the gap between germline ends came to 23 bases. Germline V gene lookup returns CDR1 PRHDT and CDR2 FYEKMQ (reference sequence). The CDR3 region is CASSQEWHWGGKNTEAFF. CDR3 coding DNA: TGTGCCAGCAGCCAGGAATGGCACTGGGGGGGGAAGAACACTGAAGCTTTCTTT.

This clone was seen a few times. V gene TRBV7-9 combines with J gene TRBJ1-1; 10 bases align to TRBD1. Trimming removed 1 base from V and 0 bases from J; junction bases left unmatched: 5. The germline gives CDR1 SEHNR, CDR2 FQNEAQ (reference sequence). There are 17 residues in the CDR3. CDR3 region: CASSLDGQGVLNTEAFF. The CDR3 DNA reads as TGTGCCAGCAGCTTAGATGGACAGGGGGTTTTGAACACTGAAGCTTTCTTT.

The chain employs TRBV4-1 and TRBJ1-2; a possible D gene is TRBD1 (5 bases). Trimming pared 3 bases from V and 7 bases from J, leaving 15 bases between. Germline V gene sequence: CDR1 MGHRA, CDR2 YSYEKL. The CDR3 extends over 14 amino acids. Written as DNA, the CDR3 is TGCGCCAGCAGCCAGATAATAAGGGGTGGTGGCTACACCTTC. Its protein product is CASSQIIRGGGYTF.